A single T cell receptor (beta chain) is shown here with its context. An oligonucleotide containing a UMI was ligated to the 3' end of TCR cDNA. This sample was included in a study of naive and memory T cell subsets. There are 15 residues in the CDR3. Deletions cut 5 bases from V and 2 bases from J, with 15 bases between. The V gene's germline CDR1 is SGHRS and CDR2 YFSETQ. The SP2 primer and nested alpha and beta constant region primers amplified ligated cDNA in four rounds. TCRdb fed the 5' RACE reads into MiXCR, producing one record per CDR3 protein. The repertoire holds about 32,000 distinct CDR3 sequences, with about a sixth as singletons.

This clonotype originated in a female donor in good health. This chain joins TRBV5-1 and TRBJ2-3, with D tentatively TRBD2 (7 bases). The DNA for the CDR3 is TGCGCCAGCAGAGGGGGGGGCCGACCCACAGATACGCAGTATTTT. Translated: CASRGGGRPTDTQYF.